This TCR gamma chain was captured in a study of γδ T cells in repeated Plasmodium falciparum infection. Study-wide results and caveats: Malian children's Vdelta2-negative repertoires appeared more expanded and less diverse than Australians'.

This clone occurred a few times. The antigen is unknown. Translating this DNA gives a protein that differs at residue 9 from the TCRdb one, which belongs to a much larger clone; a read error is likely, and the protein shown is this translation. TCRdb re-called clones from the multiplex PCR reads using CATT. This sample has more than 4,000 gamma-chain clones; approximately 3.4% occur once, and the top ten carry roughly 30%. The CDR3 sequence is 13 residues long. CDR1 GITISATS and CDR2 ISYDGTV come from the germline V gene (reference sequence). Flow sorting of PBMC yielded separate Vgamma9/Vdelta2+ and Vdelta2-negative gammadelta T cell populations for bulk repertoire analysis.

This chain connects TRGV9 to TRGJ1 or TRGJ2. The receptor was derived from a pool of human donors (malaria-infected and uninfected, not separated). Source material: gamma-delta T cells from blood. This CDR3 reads CALWETPYHKKLF. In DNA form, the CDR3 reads TGTGCCTTGTGGGAGACCCCTTATCATAAGAAACTCTTT.